The clone carrying this T cell receptor (beta chain) was counted a single time. Repertoires were generated with immunoSEQ multiplex PCR, while TCRdb's copy carries only in-frame clones and drops some. Among more than 11,000 clones, about three quarters were seen once, and the ten largest hold approximately 3.4%. This entry is derived from a study of neoadjuvant anti-PD-1 for oral cavity cancer. Time point defined: after neoadjuvant nivolumab, at surgical resection. The patients had HPV-negative, locally advanced oral cavity squamous cell carcinoma. CDR1 and CDR2 from the germline V gene are MNHEY and SVGAGI. This CDR3 has 15 residues.

The material sequenced was PBMCs, taken after nivolumab (anti-PD-1) treatment. The chain has TRBV6-5 and TRBJ2-5; D tentatively fits TRBD1 or TRBD2 (5 bases each). Gene TRBJ2-7 matches the end of the DNA better, so the J call may be wrong. This receptor was taken from a person between 35 and 79 years old with oral cavity squamous cell carcinoma. The chain's CDR3 is CASISLQDSAYEQYF. The CDR3, as DNA: TGTGCCAGCATCTCGCTACAGGACTCCGCCTACGAGCAGTACTTC.